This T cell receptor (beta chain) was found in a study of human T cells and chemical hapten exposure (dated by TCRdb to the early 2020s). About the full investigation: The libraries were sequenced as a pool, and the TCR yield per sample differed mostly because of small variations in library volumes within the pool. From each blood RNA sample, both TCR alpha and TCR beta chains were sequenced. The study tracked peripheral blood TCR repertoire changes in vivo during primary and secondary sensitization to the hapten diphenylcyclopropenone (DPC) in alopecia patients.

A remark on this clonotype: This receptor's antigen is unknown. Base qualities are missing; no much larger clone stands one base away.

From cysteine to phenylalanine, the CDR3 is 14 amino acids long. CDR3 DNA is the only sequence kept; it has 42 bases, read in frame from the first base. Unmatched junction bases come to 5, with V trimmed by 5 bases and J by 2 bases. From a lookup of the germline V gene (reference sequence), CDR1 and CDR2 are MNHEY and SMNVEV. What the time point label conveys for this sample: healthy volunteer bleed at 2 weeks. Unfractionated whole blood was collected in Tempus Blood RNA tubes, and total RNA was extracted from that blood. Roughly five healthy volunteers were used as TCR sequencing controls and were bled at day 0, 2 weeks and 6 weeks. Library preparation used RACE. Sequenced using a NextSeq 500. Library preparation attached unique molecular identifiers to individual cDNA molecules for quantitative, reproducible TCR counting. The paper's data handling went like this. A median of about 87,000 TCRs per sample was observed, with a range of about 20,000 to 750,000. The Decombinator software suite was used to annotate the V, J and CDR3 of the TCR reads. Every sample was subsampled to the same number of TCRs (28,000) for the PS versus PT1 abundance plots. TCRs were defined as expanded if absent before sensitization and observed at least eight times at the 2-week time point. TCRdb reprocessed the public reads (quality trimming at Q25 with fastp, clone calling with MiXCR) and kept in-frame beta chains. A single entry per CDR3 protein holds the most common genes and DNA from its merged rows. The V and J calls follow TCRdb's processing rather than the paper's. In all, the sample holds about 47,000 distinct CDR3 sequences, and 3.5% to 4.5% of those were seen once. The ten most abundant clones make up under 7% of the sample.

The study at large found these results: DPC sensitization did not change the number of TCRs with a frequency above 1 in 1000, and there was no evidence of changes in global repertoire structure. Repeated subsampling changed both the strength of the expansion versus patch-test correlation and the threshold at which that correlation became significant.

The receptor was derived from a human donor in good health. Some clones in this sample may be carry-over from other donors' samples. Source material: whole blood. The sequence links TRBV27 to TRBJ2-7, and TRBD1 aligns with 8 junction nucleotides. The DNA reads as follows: TGTGCCAGCAGTGTCGGGACAGGTCCCTACGAGCAGTACTTC. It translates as CASSVGTGPYEQYF.